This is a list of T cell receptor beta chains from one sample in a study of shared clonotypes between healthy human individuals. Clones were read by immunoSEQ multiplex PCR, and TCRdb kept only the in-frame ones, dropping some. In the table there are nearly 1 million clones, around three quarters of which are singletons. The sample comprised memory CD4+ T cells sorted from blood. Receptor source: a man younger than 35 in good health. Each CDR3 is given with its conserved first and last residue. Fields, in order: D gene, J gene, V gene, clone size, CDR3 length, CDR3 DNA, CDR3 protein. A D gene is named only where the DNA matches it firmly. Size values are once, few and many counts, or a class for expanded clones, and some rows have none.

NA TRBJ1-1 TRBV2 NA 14 TGTGCCAGCAGGGCCGGGGGGGTGTACACTGAAGCTTTCTTT CASRAGGVYTEAFF
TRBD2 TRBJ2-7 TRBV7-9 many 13 TGTGCCAGTTTGCCTACCGGGGGGGACGAGCAGTACTTC CASLPTGGDEQYF
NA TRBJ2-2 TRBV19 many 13 TGTGCCAGCGAGCCGAGGAACACCGGGGAGCTGTTTTTT CASEPRNTGELFF
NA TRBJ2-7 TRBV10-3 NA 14 TGTGCCATCAGGCTAACGGGGAACTCCTACGAGCAGTACTTC CAIRLTGNSYEQYF
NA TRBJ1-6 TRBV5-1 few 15 TGCGCCAGCAGCACCAGCCAGGCCGATAATTCACCCCTCCACTTT CASSTSQADNSPLHF
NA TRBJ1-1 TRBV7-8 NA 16 TGTGCCAGCAGCTTACTGCGAAGCGGAGGGAAGGCTGAAGCTTTCTTT CASSLLRSGGKAEAFF
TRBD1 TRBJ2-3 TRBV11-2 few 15 TGTGCCAGCAGCTTATTTCAGGGGGCCTCAGATACGCAGTATTTT CASSLFQGASDTQYF
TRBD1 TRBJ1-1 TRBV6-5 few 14 TGTGCCAGCAGTGTGGACAGGGAAGGTCCTGAAGCTTTCTTT CASSVDREGPEAFF
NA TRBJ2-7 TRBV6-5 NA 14 TGTGCCAGCAGTTCCTCCGGGTCCTCCTACGAGCAGTACTTC CASSSSGSSYEQYF
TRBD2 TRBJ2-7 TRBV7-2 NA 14 TGTGCCAGCAGCCCCCAGGGACTAGCCTACGAGCAGTACTTC CASSPQGLAYEQYF
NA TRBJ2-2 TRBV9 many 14 TGTGCCAGCACGGGGGCGCCTATCACCGGGGAGCTGTTTTTT CASTGAPITGELFF
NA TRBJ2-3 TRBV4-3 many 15 TGCGCCAGCAGCCAAGCGGGAGTGAGCACAGATACGCAGTATTTT CASSQAGVSTDTQYF
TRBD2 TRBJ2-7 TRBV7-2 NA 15 TGTGCCAGCAGCTCACTAGCGGGGGGGTTGTACGAGCAGTACTTC CASSSLAGGLYEQYF
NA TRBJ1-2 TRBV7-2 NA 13 TGTGCCAGCAGCCCATGGGGTAACTATGGCTACACCTTC CASSPWGNYGYTF
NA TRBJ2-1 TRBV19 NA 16 TGTGCCAGTAGTATATTTGGCGGTTACACCTACAATGAGCAGTTCTTC CASSIFGGYTYNEQFF
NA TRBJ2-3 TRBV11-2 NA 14 TGTGCCAGCAGCTTTGGGCGGGCCCCGGATACGCAGTATTTT CASSFGRAPDTQYF
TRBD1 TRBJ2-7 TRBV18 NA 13 TGTGCCAGCCTCGGGGACAGAGCCTACGAGCAGTACTTC CASLGDRAYEQYF
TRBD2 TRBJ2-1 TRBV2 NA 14 TGTGCCACTAAGACTAGCGGGGGGGCTAAAGAGCAGTTCTTC CATKTSGGAKEQFF
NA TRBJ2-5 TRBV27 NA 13 TGTGCCAGCAGTCCCGGGCTCCAAGAGACCCAGTACTTC CASSPGLQETQYF
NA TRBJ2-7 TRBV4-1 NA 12 TGCGCCAGCAGTCTTCCCGGGGACGAGCAGTACTTC CASSLPGDEQYF
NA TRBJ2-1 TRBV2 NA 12 TGTGCCAGCAGGCAGTCGGCTCAAAGAAGGTTCTTC CASRQSAQRRFF
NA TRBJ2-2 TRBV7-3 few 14 TGTGCCAGCAGCTTAACAGGGGGCACCGGGGAGCTGTTTTTT CASSLTGGTGELFF
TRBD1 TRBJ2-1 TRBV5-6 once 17 TGTGCCAGCAGATTACTACCGGGACAGCTAAGAGTGGATGAGCAGTTCTTC CASRLLPGQLRVDEQFF
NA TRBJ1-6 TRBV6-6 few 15 TGTGCCAGCAGTTACTCGAAAGGGAATCATTCACCCCTCCACTTT CASSYSKGNHSPLHF
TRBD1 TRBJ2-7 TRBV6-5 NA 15 TGTGCCAGCGGCCTATTGGGACAGGGGGCTTACGAGCAGTACTTC CASGLLGQGAYEQYF
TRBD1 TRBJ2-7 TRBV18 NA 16 TGTGCCAGCTCGCTTAAACCGGGACAGGGAAACTACGAGCAGTACTTC CASSLKPGQGNYEQYF
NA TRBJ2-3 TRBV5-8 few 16 TGTGCCAGCAGCTTGGTCTTGTCGGCCACGCAAGATACGCAGTATTTT CASSLVLSATQDTQYF
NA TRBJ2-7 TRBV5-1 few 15 TGCGCCAGCAGCTTGGTGGCGGGGCCAGCCTACGAGCAGTACTTC CASSLVAGPAYEQYF
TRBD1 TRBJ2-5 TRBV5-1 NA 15 TGCGCCAGCAGCTTGGAACAGGGGAATCGAGAGACCCAGTACTTC CASSLEQGNRETQYF
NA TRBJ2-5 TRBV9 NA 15 TGTGCCAGCAGCGTAGGTACGGGAGTAAAAGAGACCCAGTACTTC CASSVGTGVKETQYF
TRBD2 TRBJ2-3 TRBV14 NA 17 TGTGCCAGCAGCCAAGAAAAGACTAGCGGGAGGTGGGATACGCAGTATTTT CASSQEKTSGRWDTQYF
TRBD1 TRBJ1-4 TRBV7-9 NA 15 TGTGCCAGCAGCCGGACAGGGGGCGGTGGCGAAAAACTGTTTTTT CASSRTGGGGEKLFF
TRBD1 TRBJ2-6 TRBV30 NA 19 TGTGCCTGGAGTACGGTTTTTGACAGGGGGGTCTCTGGGGCCAACGTCCTGACTTTC CAWSTVFDRGVSGANVLTF
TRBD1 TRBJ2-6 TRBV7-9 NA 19 TGTGCCAGCAGGCATCTACAGGGGGTTATTGGCTCTGGGGCCAACGTCCTGACTTTC CASRHLQGVIGSGANVLTF
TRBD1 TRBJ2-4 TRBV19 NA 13 TGTGCCAGTAGGCGGACAGGGTCAATCATTCAGTACTTC CASRRTGSIIQYF
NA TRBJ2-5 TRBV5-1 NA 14 TGCGCCAGCAGCTTGGGAGGCACCCAAGAGACCCAGTACTTC CASSLGGTQETQYF
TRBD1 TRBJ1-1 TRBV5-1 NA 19 TGCGCCAGCAGCTTCGGACAGGGGGTAACAGGGACACGGAACACTGAAGCTTTCTTT CASSFGQGVTGTRNTEAFF
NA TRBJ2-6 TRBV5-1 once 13 TGCGCCAGCAGCCCGTCCGGGGCCAACGTCCTGACTTTC CASSPSGANVLTF
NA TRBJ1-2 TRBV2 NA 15 TGTGCCAGCAGTGAAGGCCAGGGGCTGTATTATGGCTACACCTTC CASSEGQGLYYGYTF
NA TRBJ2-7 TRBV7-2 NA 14 TGTGCCAGCAGCTTAGCTAGCGGCTCCTACGAGCAGTACTTC CASSLASGSYEQYF
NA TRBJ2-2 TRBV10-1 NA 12 TGCGCCAGCAGTCCTAACACCGGGGAGCTGTTTTTT CASSPNTGELFF
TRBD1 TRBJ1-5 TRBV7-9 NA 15 TGTGCCAGCAGCGCGGGCGCGGGACAGGGTCAGCCCCAGCATTTT CASSAGAGQGQPQHF
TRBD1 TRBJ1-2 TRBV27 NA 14 TGTGCCAGCAGTAGACAGGGGGCCTCCTATGGCTACACCTTC CASSRQGASYGYTF
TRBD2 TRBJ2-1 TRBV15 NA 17 TGTGCCACCAGCAGACAAACGAGCGGGAGTACCTACAATGAGCAGTTCTTC CATSRQTSGSTYNEQFF
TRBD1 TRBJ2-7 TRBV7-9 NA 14 TGTGCCAGCAGGTCCGACAGGGGGCCCAACGAGCAGTACTTC CASRSDRGPNEQYF
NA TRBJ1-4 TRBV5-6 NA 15 TGTGCCAGCAGCATCGGACGGATATACAATGAAAAACTGTTTTTT CASSIGRIYNEKLFF
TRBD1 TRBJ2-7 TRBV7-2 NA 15 TGTGCCAGCAGCTTGCAGGGGGTTCCAAGCTACGAGCAGTACTTC CASSLQGVPSYEQYF
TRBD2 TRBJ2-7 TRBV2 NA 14 TGTGCCAGCAGATCTGGACTAGCGTCCTACGAGCAGTACTTC CASRSGLASYEQYF